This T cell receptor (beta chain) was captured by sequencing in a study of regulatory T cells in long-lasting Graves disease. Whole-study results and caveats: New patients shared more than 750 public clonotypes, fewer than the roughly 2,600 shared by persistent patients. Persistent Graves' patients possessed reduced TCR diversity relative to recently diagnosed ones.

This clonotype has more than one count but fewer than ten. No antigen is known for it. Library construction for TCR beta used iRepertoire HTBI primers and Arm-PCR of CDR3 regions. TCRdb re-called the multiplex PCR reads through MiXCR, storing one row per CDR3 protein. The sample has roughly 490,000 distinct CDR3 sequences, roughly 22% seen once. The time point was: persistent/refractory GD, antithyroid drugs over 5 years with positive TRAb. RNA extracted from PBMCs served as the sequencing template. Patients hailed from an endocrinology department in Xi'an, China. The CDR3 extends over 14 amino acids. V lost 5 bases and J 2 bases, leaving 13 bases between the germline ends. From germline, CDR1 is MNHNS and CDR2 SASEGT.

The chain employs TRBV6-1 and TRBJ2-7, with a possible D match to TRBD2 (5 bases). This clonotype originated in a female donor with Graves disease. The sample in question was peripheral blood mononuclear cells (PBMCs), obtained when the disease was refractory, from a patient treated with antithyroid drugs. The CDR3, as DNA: TGTGCCAGCAGTACCCAAGAGGGAGCCTACGAGCAGTACTTC. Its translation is CASSTQEGAYEQYF.